These T cell receptor beta chains were read from a single sample in a study of CD8 T cells in Susac syndrome. Using its own MiXCR run on the immunoSEQ multiplex PCR reads, TCRdb lists one record per CDR3 protein. The table has 100,000 to 150,000 distinct CDR3 sequences, about 95% seen once. Sequenced input: CD8+ T cells from PBMCs. The receptors derive from a human donor with Susac syndrome. Both conserved end residues are part of each CDR3. The D gene is left open where the match is weak. Part of the rows lack a size; the others show once, few, many or a class for expanded clones.

NA	TRBV13	TRBD2	TRBJ2-1	TGTGCCAGCAGCACATCTAGCGGGGGGGCGAATGAGCAGTTCTTC	CASSTSSGGANEQFF
NA	TRBV4-1	NA	TRBJ2-2	TGCGCCAGCAGCCGGGGGTCCGGGGAGCTGTTTTTT	CASSRGSGELFF
NA	TRBV2	TRBD2	TRBJ2-7	TGTGCCAGCAGTGGTGGACTAGCGGCCTACGAGCAGTACTTC	CASSGGLAAYEQYF
NA	TRBV2	NA	TRBJ2-7	TGTGCCAGCAGTGAAGTGGGGAATTCCTACGAGCAGTACTTC	CASSEVGNSYEQYF
NA	TRBV15	NA	TRBJ2-2	TGTGCCACCAGCAGAGACCAAGGGCGGCTAGCATCCACCGGGGAGCTGTTTTTT	CATSRDQGRLASTGELFF
NA	TRBV5-4	TRBD1	TRBJ2-7	TGTGCCAGCAGCTTTAGCCGGGACAGGGGATACGAGCAGTACTTC	CASSFSRDRGYEQYF
NA	TRBV29-1	NA	TRBJ2-7	TGCAGCGTTGAAGATTGGTCAGGGCGGGCCTACGAGCAGTACTTC	CSVEDWSGRAYEQYF
NA	TRBV12-3/TRBV12-4	TRBD1	TRBJ1-2	TGTGCCAGCAGTTTAGCGGACAGGGTGTATGATGGCTACACCTTC	CASSLADRVYDGYTF
NA	TRBV15	NA	TRBJ2-5	TGTGCCACCAGCAGAGAGCGAGAGACCCAGTACTTC	CATSRERETQYF
once	TRBV11-2	NA	TRBJ2-2	TGTGCCAGCAGCTCCGTTGGGGGGAACACCGGGGAGCTGTTTTTT	CASSSVGGNTGELFF
NA	TRBV29-1	NA	TRBJ1-2	TGCAGCGTTGTGGACCGGGGCTACACCTTC	CSVVDRGYTF
NA	TRBV27	NA	TRBJ1-1	TGTGCCAGCAGTTTAGGTCAGTTCACTGAAGCTTTCTTT	CASSLGQFTEAFF
NA	TRBV7-2	TRBD1	TRBJ1-2	TGTGCCAGCAGTCATAGGGGACAGGGCTATGGCTACACCTTC	CASSHRGQGYGYTF
NA	TRBV15	NA	TRBJ2-4	TGTGCCACCAGCAGAGATCTGGCCGGTGGGGCGGACATTCAGTACTTC	CATSRDLAGGADIQYF
NA	TRBV29-1	TRBD2	TRBJ2-1	TGCAGCGTTGATAGCGGGATCTACAATGAGCAGTTCTTC	CSVDSGIYNEQFF
NA	TRBV4-3	NA	TRBJ1-1	TGCGCCAGCAGCCAAGTGGCCCGCAAGGGCACTGAAGCTTTCTTT	CASSQVARKGTEAFF
NA	TRBV30	NA	TRBJ2-2	TGTGCCTGGAGTGTTCTGGTTACCGGGGAGCTGTTTTTT	CAWSVLVTGELFF
NA	TRBV25-1	NA	TRBJ1-2	TGTGCCAGCAGTGAACGGACAGATGGAGGCTACACCTTC	CASSERTDGGYTF
NA	TRBV5-4	TRBD1	TRBJ2-7	TGTGCCAGCAGTTTAACAGGGGAATACGACGAGCAGTACTTC	CASSLTGEYDEQYF
NA	TRBV12-3/TRBV12-4	NA	TRBJ1-1	TGTGCCAGCAGTTTATCACGGCAGGGCACTGAAGCTTTCTTT	CASSLSRQGTEAFF
NA	TRBV30	TRBD1	TRBJ2-2	TGTGCGACAGGGTCCGGGGAGCTGTTTTTT	CATGSGELFF
NA	TRBV2	TRBD2	TRBJ2-3	TGTGCCAGCAGTTCACCCCCCCAGGAAGCGGGGGGGCCAGATACGCAGTATTTT	CASSSPPQEAGGPDTQYF
NA	TRBV20-1	NA	TRBJ1-1	TGCAGTGTCAGGCCGAGGGACACTGAAGCTTTCTTT	CSVRPRDTEAFF
NA	TRBV20-1	TRBD2	TRBJ2-3	TGCAGTGCTCACACCGGGACTAGCGGATCAGATACGCAGTATTTT	CSAHTGTSGSDTQYF
NA	TRBV7-9	NA	TRBJ2-2	TGTGCCAGCAGCTTCTATAGATCAGGCCCCGGGGAGCTGTTTTTT	CASSFYRSGPGELFF
NA	TRBV4-1	TRBD2	TRBJ2-7	TGCGCCAGCAGCCAAGTACCCGTTCCGGGGGGGGGCCACGAGCAGTACTTC	CASSQVPVPGGGHEQYF
NA	TRBV30	NA	TRBJ1-2	TGTGCCTGGAGCACGGACGGCTATGGCTACACCTTC	CAWSTDGYGYTF
NA	TRBV4-1	TRBD1	TRBJ1-1	TGCGCCAGCAGCTCGGGACAGTTGAATGCTGAAGCTTTCTTT	CASSSGQLNAEAFF
NA	TRBV28	NA	TRBJ2-7	TGTGCCAGCACCTTGGGGGGCGGAACCTACGAGCAGTACTTC	CASTLGGGTYEQYF
NA	TRBV6-5	NA	TRBJ1-6	TGTGCCAGCAGTCCGGGACAAGATAATTCACCCCTCCACTTT	CASSPGQDNSPLHF
NA	TRBV2	NA	TRBJ1-4	TGTGCCAGCAGTGATTTAGGGATTACAGCCGATGAAAAACTGTTTTTT	CASSDLGITADEKLFF
NA	TRBV5-6	NA	TRBJ2-3	TGTGCCAGCAGCCTGGGACCCGCCCAGCGGGCTAAACGTTATACGCAGTATTTT	CASSLGPAQRAKRYTQYF
NA	TRBV30	NA	TRBJ1-2	TGTGCCTGGAGTCACGGGAACTATGGCTACACCTTC	CAWSHGNYGYTF
NA	TRBV27	TRBD1	TRBJ1-5	TGTGCCAGCAGTTTATCTTGGGGACAGAGACAAGGGACCCAGCATTTT	CASSLSWGQRQGTQHF
NA	TRBV27	NA	TRBJ2-7	TGTGCCAGCAGTCCCTTTGCCGGGACACCGAGCTCCTACGAGCAGTACTTC	CASSPFAGTPSSYEQYF
NA	TRBV27	NA	TRBJ1-2	TGTGCCAGCAGTTTTTGGGCCACGGATGGTGGCTACACCTTC	CASSFWATDGGYTF
NA	TRBV24-1	NA	TRBJ1-1	TGTGCCACCAAGGGGGAGGAGAACACTGAAGCTTTCTTT	CATKGEENTEAFF
NA	TRBV9	TRBD1	TRBJ1-1	TGTGCCAGCAGCGACTCAGGGGGCCTCCACACTGAAGCTTTCTTT	CASSDSGGLHTEAFF
NA	TRBV29-1	TRBD1	TRBJ1-1	TGCAGCGTTAAGACAGGGACGAACACTGAAGCTTTCTTT	CSVKTGTNTEAFF
NA	TRBV7-9	NA	TRBJ2-2	TGTGCCAGCAGAACCGGGATCGGCAACACCGGGGAGCTGTTTTTT	CASRTGIGNTGELFF
NA	TRBV7-9	NA	TRBJ2-3	TGTGCCAGCAGCACGACCACAGATACGCAGTATTTT	CASSTTTDTQYF
NA	TRBV10-2	NA	TRBJ2-7	TGCGCCACCTGGGGGGATTCCTACGAGCAGTACTTC	CATWGDSYEQYF
NA	TRBV19	NA	TRBJ2-1	TGTGCCACCCTTGGACAGGAGGGGAATGAGCAGTTCTTC	CATLGQEGNEQFF
NA	TRBV20-1	NA	TRBJ1-1	TGCAGTGCTAGCGGGACGGAGAACACTGAAGCTTTCTTT	CSASGTENTEAFF
NA	TRBV5-6	TRBD2	TRBJ2-3	TGTGCCAGCAGCTTGGCCGGGGGGAGACTTACAGATACGCAGTATTTT	CASSLAGGRLTDTQYF
NA	TRBV27	TRBD2	TRBJ2-5	TGTGCCACCTCCCCCGCGGCGGGAGGGGGCGAGACCCAGTACTTC	CATSPAAGGGETQYF
once	TRBV15	TRBD1	TRBJ2-2	TGTGCCACCAGCAGGGGGGACAGGGCCAACACCGGGGAGCTGTTTTTT	CATSRGDRANTGELFF
once	TRBV6-2/TRBV6-3	NA	TRBJ2-1	TGTGCCAGCAGGCAACAGGGTTTCCTGAATGAGCAGTTCTTC	CASRQQGFLNEQFF
few	TRBV4-1	TRBD1	TRBJ2-7	TGCGCCAGCAGCCAAGATCTTCTCGGACAGGGTACCTACGAGCAGTACTTC	CASSQDLLGQGTYEQYF
once	TRBV30	NA	TRBJ2-3	TGTGCCTGGAGGAGTCTTAATAGCACAGATACGCAGTATTTT	CAWRSLNSTDTQYF
NA	TRBV6-4	NA	TRBJ2-2	TGTGCCAGCAGCGAGACTAGCACCGGGGAGCTGTTTTTT	CASSETSTGELFF
NA	TRBV6-2/TRBV6-3	NA	TRBJ2-7	TGTGCCAGCCTGGACGTTTTTGACAGACCCTACGAGCAGTACTTC	CASLDVFDRPYEQYF
NA	TRBV27	NA	TRBJ1-5	TGTGCCAGCAGTTTATCAGGGTATCAGCCCCAGCATTTT	CASSLSGYQPQHF
NA	TRBV20-1	TRBD1	TRBJ1-3	TGCAGTGCTAGAGATGGGACAGGGGCCCGAATGTCTGGAAACACCATATATTTT	CSARDGTGARMSGNTIYF
NA	TRBV29-1	NA	TRBJ2-3	TGCAGCGTTGAACCCCGGCCCACAGATACGCAGTATTTT	CSVEPRPTDTQYF
NA	TRBV4-3	TRBD2	TRBJ2-7	TGCGCCAGCAGCCAAGACCCCACTAGCGCCTCCTACGAGCAGTACTTC	CASSQDPTSASYEQYF
NA	TRBV15	NA	TRBJ2-5	TGTGCCACCAGCAGAGTTAAGCAAGAGACCCAGTACTTC	CATSRVKQETQYF
once	TRBV11-2	NA	TRBJ2-5	TGTGCCAGCAGCTTAGCCGGGGATCAAGAGACCCAGTACTTC	CASSLAGDQETQYF
once	TRBV12-3/TRBV12-4	NA	TRBJ1-1	TGTGCCAGCACCCTCTCGACAGTGAACACTGAAGCTTTCTTT	CASTLSTVNTEAFF
NA	TRBV30	TRBD2	TRBJ2-3	TGTGCCTGGAGTGGGCTAGCGGGGACGGGGGATACGCAGTATTTT	CAWSGLAGTGDTQYF